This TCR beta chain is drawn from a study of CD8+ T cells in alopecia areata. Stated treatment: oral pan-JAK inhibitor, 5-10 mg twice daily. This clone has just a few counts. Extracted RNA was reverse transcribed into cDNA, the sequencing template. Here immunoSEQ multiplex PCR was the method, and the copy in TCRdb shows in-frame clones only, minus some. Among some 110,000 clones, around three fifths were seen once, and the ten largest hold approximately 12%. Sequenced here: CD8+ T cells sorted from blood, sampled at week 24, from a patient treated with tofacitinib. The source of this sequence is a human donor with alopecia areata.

The CDR3 loop reads CASSPRGSGANVLTF. Written as DNA, the CDR3 is TGTGCCAGCAGCCCGAGGGGCTCTGGGGCCAACGTCCTGACTTTC. The rearrangement joins TRBV13 to TRBJ2-6; D may match TRBD1 or TRBD2 (5 bases each). Trimming shortened V by 5 bases and J by 0 bases, and 8 bases separated the two germline ends. The V gene's germline CDR1 is PRHDT and CDR2 FYEKMQ (reference sequence). This CDR3 is 15 amino acids long.